The following is a T cell receptor (beta chain) sequence with its context. This record comes from a study of shared clonotypes between healthy human individuals. Data came from immunoSEQ multiplex PCR; TCRdb stores just in-frame clones and leaves some out. The sample carries 450,000 to 500,000 clones, 60% to 80% recorded once. The length of the CDR3 is 15 residues. V dropped 5 bases and J dropped 10 bases, with 23 bases sitting between them. Germline CDR1 is SGHAT and CDR2 is FQDESV (reference sequence). The TCR was taken from a woman aged 40 to 50 in good health. Some clones in this sample may be carry-over from other donors' samples. The sequenced material came from PBMCs. The chain joins TRBV11-1 to TRBJ2-5, with a possible D match to TRBD2 (5 bases). Written as DNA, the CDR3 is TGTGCCAGCAGCCCGAGGGTAGATACCCAAGTCGACCAGTACTTC. It codes for CASSPRVDTQVDQYF.